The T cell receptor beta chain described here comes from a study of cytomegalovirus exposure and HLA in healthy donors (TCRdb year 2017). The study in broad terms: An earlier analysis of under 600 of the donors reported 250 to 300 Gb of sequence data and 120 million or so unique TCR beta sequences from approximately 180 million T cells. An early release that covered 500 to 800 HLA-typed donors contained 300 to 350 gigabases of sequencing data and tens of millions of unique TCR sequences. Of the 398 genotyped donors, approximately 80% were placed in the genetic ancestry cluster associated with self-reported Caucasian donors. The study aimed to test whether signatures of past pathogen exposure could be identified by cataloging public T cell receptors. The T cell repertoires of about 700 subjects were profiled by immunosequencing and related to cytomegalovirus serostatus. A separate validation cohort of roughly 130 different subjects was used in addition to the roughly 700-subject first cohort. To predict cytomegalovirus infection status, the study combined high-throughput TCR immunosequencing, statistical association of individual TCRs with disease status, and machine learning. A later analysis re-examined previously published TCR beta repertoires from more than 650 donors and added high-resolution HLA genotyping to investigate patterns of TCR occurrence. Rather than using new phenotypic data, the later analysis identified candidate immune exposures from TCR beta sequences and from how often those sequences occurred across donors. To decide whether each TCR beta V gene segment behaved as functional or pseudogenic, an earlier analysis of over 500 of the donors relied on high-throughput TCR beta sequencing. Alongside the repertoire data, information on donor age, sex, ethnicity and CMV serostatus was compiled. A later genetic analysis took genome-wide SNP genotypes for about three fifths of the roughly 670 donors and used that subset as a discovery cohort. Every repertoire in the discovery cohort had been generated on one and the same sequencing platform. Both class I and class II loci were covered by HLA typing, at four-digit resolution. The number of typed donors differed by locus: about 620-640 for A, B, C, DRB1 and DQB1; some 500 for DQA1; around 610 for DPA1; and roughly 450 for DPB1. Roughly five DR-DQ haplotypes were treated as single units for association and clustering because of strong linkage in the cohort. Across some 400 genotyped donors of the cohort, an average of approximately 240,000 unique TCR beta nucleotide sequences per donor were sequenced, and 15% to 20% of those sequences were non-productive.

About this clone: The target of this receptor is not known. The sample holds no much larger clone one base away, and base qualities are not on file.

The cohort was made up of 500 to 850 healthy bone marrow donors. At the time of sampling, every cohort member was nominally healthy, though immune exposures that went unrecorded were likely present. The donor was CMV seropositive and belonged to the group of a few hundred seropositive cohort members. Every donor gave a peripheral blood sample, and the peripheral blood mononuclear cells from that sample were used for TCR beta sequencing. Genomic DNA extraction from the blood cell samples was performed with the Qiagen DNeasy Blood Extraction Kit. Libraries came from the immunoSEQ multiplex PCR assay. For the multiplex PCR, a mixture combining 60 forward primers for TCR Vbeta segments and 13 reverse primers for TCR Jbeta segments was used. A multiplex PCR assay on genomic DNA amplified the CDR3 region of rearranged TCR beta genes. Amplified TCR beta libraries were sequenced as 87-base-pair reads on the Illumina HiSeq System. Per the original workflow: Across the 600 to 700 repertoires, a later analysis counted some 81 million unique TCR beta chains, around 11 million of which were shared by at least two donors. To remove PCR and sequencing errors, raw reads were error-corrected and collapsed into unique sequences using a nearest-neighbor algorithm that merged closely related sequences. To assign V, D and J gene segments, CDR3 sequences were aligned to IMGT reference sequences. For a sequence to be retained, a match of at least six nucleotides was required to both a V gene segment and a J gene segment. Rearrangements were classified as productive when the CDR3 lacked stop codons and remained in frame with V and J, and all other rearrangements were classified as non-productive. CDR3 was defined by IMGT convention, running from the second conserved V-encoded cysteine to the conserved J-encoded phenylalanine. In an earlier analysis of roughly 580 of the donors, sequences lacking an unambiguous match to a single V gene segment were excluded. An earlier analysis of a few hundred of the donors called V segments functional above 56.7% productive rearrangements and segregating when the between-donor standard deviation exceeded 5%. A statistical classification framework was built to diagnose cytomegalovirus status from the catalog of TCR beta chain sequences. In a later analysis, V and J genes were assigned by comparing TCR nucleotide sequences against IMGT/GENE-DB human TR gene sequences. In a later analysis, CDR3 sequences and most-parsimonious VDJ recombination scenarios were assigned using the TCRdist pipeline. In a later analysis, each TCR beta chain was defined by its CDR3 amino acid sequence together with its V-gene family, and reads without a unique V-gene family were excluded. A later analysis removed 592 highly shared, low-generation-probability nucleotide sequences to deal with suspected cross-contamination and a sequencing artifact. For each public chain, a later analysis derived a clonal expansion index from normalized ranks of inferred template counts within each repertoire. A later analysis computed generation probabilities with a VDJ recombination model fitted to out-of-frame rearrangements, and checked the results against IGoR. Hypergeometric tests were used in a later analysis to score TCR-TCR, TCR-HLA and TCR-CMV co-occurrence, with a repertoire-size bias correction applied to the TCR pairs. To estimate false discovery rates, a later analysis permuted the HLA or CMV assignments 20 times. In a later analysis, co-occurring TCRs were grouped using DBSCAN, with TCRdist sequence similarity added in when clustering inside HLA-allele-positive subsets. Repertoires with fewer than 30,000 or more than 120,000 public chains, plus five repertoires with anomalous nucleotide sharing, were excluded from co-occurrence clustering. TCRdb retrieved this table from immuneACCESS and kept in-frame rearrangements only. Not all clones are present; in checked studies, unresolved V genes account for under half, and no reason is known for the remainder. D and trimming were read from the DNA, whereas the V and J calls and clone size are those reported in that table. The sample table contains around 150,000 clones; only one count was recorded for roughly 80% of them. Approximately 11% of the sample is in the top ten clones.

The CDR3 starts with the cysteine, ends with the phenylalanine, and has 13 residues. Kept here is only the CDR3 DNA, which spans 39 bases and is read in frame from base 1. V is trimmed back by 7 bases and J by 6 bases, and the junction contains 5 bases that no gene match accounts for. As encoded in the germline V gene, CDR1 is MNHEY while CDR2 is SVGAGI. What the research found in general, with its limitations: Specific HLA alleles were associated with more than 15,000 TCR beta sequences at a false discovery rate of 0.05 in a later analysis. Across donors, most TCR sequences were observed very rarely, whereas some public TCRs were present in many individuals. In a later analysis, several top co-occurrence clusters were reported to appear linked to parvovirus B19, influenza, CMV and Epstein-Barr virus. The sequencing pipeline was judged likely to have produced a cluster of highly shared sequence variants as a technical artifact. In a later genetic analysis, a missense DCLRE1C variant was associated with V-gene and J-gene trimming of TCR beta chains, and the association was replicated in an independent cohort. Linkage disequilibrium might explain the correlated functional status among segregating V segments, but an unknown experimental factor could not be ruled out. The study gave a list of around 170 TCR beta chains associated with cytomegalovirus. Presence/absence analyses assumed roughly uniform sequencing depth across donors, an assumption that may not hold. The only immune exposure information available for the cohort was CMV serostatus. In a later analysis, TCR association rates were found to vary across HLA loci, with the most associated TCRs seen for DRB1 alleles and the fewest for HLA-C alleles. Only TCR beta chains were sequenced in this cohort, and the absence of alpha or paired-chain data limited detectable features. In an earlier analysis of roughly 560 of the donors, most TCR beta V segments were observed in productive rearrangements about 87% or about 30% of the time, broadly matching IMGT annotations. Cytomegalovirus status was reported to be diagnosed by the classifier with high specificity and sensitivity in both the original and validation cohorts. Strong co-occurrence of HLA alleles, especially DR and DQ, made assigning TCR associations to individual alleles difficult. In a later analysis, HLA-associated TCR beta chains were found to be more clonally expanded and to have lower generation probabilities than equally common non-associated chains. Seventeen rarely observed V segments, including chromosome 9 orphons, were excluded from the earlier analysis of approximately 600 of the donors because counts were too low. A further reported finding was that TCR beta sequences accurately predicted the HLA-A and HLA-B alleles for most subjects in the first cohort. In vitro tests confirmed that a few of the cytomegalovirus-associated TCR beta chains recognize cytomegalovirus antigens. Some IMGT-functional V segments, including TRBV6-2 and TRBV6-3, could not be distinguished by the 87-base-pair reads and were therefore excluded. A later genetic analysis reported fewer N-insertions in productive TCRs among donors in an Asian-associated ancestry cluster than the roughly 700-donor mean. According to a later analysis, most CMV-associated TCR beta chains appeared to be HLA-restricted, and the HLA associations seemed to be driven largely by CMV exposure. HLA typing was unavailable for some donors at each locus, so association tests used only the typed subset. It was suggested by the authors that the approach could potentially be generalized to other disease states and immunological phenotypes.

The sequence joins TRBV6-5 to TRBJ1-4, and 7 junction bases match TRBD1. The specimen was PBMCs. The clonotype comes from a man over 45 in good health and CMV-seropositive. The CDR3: CASKGTVHEKLFF. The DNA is TGTGCCAGCAAGGGGACAGTCCATGAAAAACTGTTTTTT.